A single sample is the source of the 13 T cell receptor beta chains below, sequenced in a study of shared clonotypes between healthy human individuals. The protocol was immunoSEQ multiplex PCR, while the TCRdb copy is restricted to in-frame clones and leaves out a portion. The data show roughly 2,500,000 clones, 93% seen once. Sample: naive CD4+ T cells from PBMCs. Subset given: CD45RA+ positively selected. All receptors derive from a young man in good health. Some clones in this sample may be carry-over from other donors' samples.

This chain uses TRBV19 with TRBJ2-7; D is unclear. Germline lookup yields CDR1 LNHDA and CDR2 SQIVND (reference sequence). V was trimmed by 9 bases and J by 0 bases, leaving 15 bases between them. This CDR3 comprises 14 residues. Here the CDR3 DNA reads TGTGCCAGCAGACTGACGTACTCCTCCTACGAGCAGTACTTC. Amino acids: CASRLTYSSYEQYF.

The chain employs TRBV28 and TRBJ2-2, with TRBD1 as a possible D gene (5 bases). The CDR3 loop spans 15 amino acids. CDR1 is MDHEN, CDR2 SYDVKM, per germline. V dropped 4 bases and J dropped 4 bases, with 13 bases sitting between them. This CDR3 reads CASSYQGSLTGELFF. Here the CDR3 DNA reads TGTGCCAGCAGTTACCAGGGCTCCCTCACCGGGGAGCTGTTTTTT.

The chain links TRBV5-1 to TRBJ2-5, with 7 positions matching TRBD1. This CDR3 has 16 amino acids. From germline, CDR1 is SGHRS and CDR2 YFSETQ. With 0 bases clipped from V and 3 bases from J, the junction kept 8 bases outside the gene matches. This CDR3 reads CASSLVGTGVEETQYF. CDR3 coding DNA: TGCGCCAGCAGCTTGGTCGGCACAGGGGTTGAAGAGACCCAGTACTTC.

This clone was seen only once. The rearrangement joins TRBV14 to TRBJ2-5; perhaps TRBD1 as D (5 bases). V was trimmed by 6 bases and J by 3 bases, leaving 8 bases between them. The CDR3 is 12 amino acids. The germline gives CDR1 SGHDN, CDR2 FVKESK. The CDR3 protein is CASSRQKETQYF. Here the CDR3 DNA reads TGTGCCAGCAGTCGACAGAAAGAGACCCAGTACTTC.

This chain uses TRBV7-9 with TRBJ1-2, with D unresolved. CDR1 is SEHNR, CDR2 FQNEAQ, per germline (reference sequence). This CDR3 region has 17 residues. V shed 2 bases and J shed 4 bases, with 20 bases lying between them. The CDR3: CASSLFSREITAYGYTF. The CDR3 region has the DNA TGTGCCAGCAGCTTATTCTCGCGAGAGATTACGGCCTATGGCTACACCTTC.

The rearrangement joins TRBV6-4 to TRBJ2-2; tentative D call: TRBD2 (6 bases). Trimming took 4 bases from V and 4 from J, leaving 10 bases between them. The CDR3 sequence is 14 residues long. Germline values: CDR1 MRHNA, CDR2 SNTAGT. CDR3: CASSVEGFTGELFF. The CDR3 DNA is TGTGCCAGCAGTGTGGAGGGGTTCACCGGGGAGCTGTTTTTT.

This clone occurred once. The V gene is TRBV28, the J gene TRBJ2-5, with TRBD1 identical over 7 bases. The CDR3 spans 13 residues. Losses at the gene ends were 7 bases for V and 7 bases for J; bases not matched to a gene: 9. Per the germline V gene, CDR1 is MDHEN and CDR2 is SYDVKM. The CDR3 sequence: CASIRTAGGTQYF. The CDR3 DNA follows: TGTGCCAGCATTCGGACAGCAGGGGGGACCCAGTACTTC.

The chain couples TRBV7-9 to TRBJ2-3; D gene unclear. Trimming removed 1 base from V and 2 bases from J, with 7 bases in between. The CDR3 is made up of 14 amino acids. Germline-derived CDR1 and CDR2 are SEHNR and FQNEAQ (reference sequence). The CDR3 bases are TGTGCCAGCAGCTTAGTCGTTGACACAGATACGCAGTATTTT. It is translated as CASSLVVDTDTQYF. Variable domain in full (rest from reference TRBV7-9 and TRBJ2-3): DTGVSQNPRHKITKRGQNVTFRCDPISEHNRLYWYRQTLGQGPEFLTYFQNEAQLEKSRLLSDRFSAERPKGSFSTLEIQRTEQGDSAMYLCASSLVVDTDTQYFGPGTRLTVL.

The chain is built from TRBV5-5 and TRBJ2-1; TRBD2 agrees at 13 bases. The CDR3 is 17 amino acids. V shed 6 bases, J shed 1 base, and the junction held 7 bases outside the gene matches. Germline CDR1 and CDR2: SGHKS and YYEKEE (reference sequence). The CDR3 DNA sequence: TGTGCCAGCACCCGGGGACTAGCGGGAATTTCCTACAATGAGCAGTTCTTC. Encoded protein: CASTRGLAGISYNEQFF.

In its sample, this clone was seen once. The chain joins TRBV2 to TRBJ2-7; D may be TRBD1 or TRBD2 (5 bases each). V dropped 4 bases and J dropped 7 bases, with 20 bases sitting between them. This CDR3 region has 15 residues. CDR1 and CDR2 from the germline V gene are SNHLY and FYNNEI. CDR3 bases: TGTGCCAGCAGTGCTCGGGACGGGGTGGTGGAGGAGCAGTACTTC. It specifies CASSARDGVVEEQYF.

The J gene is TRBJ2-7, the V gene TRBV28; no clear D gene. There are 15 residues in the CDR3. Trimming removed 5 bases at V and 1 base at J, with 15 bases between. CDR1 and CDR2 (germline): MDHEN, SYDVKM. CDR3 amino acids: CASSGNPVLSYEQYF. The CDR3, as DNA: TGTGCCAGCAGTGGCAATCCGGTCCTATCCTACGAGCAGTACTTC. Using reference TRBV28 and TRBJ2-7 for the parts outside the CDR3, the full variable domain is DVKVTQSSRYLVKRTGEKVFLECVQDMDHENMFWYRQDPGLGLRLIYFSYDVKMKEKGDIPEGYSVSREKKERFSLILESASTNQTSMYLCASSGNPVLSYEQYFGPGTRLTVT.

This chain uses TRBV27 with TRBJ2-2, with TRBD1 matching 8 bases. V lost 6 bases to trimming and J lost 5 bases; unmatched junction nucleotides: 8. Germline lookup yields CDR1 MNHEY and CDR2 SMNVEV (reference sequence). The CDR3 extends over 15 amino acids. The CDR3 loop is CASRSGQGRTGELFF. CDR3 DNA: TGTGCCAGCAGAAGCGGACAGGGACGGACCGGGGAGCTGTTTTTT.

Comments on this clone: An end of the junction differs from the germline gene, which may be a read error. V is TRBV28 and J is TRBJ2-7, with D maybe TRBD2 (5 bases). The CDR3 loop spans 14 amino acids. Germline loops: CDR1 MDHEN, CDR2 SYDVKM. The CDR3 region is CASTLGVPEAEQYF. CDR3 bases: TGTGCCAGCACTTTAGGAGTCCCGGAGGCCGAGCAGTACTTC.